The 2 T cell receptor beta chains reported below all come from one sample, sequenced in a study of cytomegalovirus exposure and HLA in healthy donors. The PCR made use of 60 Vbeta and 13 Jbeta primers. Data came from immunoSEQ multiplex PCR; TCRdb stores just in-frame clones and leaves some out. The sample holds about 160,000 clones; over 60% are singletons and the top ten take under 2%. The sequencing input was PBMCs. The source of these receptors is a woman between 18 and 29 years old in good health and CMV-seronegative.

This chain joins TRBV7-8 and TRBJ1-5, with unresolved D. The CDR3 loop spans 14 amino acids. Germline loops: CDR1 SGHVS, CDR2 FQNEAQ. Trimming took 5 bases from V and 5 from J, leaving 13 bases between them. Here the CDR3 DNA reads TGTGCCAGCAGCATCCGGGTCTCCGATCAGCCCCAGCATTTT. It encodes CASSIRVSDQPQHF.

The chain employs TRBV7-9 and TRBJ2-7; D unresolved. The germline CDR1 and CDR2 sequences are SEHNR and FQNEAQ (reference sequence). V was cut by 5 bases and J by 3 bases, with 11 bases left in between. This CDR3 has 13 amino acids. The CDR3 DNA is TGTGCCAGCAGCCACCTTAACGGCTACGAGCAGTACTTC. This sequence encodes CASSHLNGYEQYF.